This TCR beta chain was sequenced during a study of cytomegalovirus exposure and HLA in healthy donors. Whole-study findings and limits: Immune exposure information available was restricted to CMV serostatus.

The PCR used 60 Vbeta and 13 Jbeta primers. Sequenced by immunoSEQ multiplex PCR; TCRdb stores in-frame clones only, minus some. This table has about 150,000 clones, roughly a tenth appearing once. The CDR3 covers 12 residues. Those who donated were healthy bone marrow donors. Concerning this clone itself: Antigen unknown.

The material sequenced was PBMCs. The TCR sequence derives from a male donor in good health and CMV-seronegative. The chain combines TRBV21-1 with TRBJ2-7; the DNA was not compared with TRBD2, the D call given in the table. TRBV21-1 is a recognized pseudogene. The chain's CDR3 is CASSYLGGRQYF. The DNA for the CDR3 is TGTGCCAGCAGCTATCTAGGCGGGAGGCAGTACTTC.